This T cell receptor beta chain was identified during a study of blood T cell repertoires in COVID-19. Data came from immunoSEQ multiplex PCR; TCRdb stores just in-frame clones and leaves some out. The sample lists some 37,000 clones, 75% to 90% occurring once. Specimen: peripheral blood. This TCR was sampled from a man between 65 and 85 years old with acute or convalescent COVID-19.

CDR3 region: CASLAGTGVGIGNSPLHF. The DNA of the CDR3 is TGTGCCAGTCTGGCTGGGACAGGCGTAGGAATCGGAAATTCACCCCTCCACTTT. The chain links TRBV19 to TRBJ1-6, with 8 bases aligning to TRBD1. Germline V gene lookup returns CDR1 LNHDA and CDR2 SQIVND (reference sequence). The CDR3 length is 18 residues. V dropped 8 bases and J dropped 7; count of bases not matched to a gene: 19.